This T cell receptor (beta chain) emerged from a study of regulatory T cells in long-lasting Graves disease. Whole-study context: The criterion for persistent Graves' disease was over 5 years of antithyroid drugs with positive TSH receptor antibodies. The study's findings and limits: Persistent disease favored TRBV28, TRBJ1-2 and TRBJ2-5.

The CDR3 is 15 residues long. Germline V gene sequence: CDR1 MDHEN, CDR2 SYDVKM. V was clipped by 5 bases and J by 2 bases; unmatched bases: 5. This clonotype was seen ten or more times. Its antigen is unidentified. Combining iRepertoire HTBI primers with Arm-PCR of CDR3 regions, the authors built TCR beta libraries. TCRdb itself ran the multiplex PCR reads through MiXCR, one entry per CDR3 protein. The sample records around 450,000 distinct CDR3 sequences, roughly 21% being singletons. The time point was: persistent/refractory GD, antithyroid drugs over 5 years with positive TRAb. PBMC-derived RNA was used for the TCR library.

The J gene is TRBJ1-4, the V gene TRBV28; TRBD1 aligns across 7 bases. The sequences come from peripheral blood mononuclear cells (PBMCs), collected when the disease was refractory, from a patient treated with antithyroid drugs. The source is a female donor with Graves disease. CDR3 region: CASSQTGPTNEKLFF. CDR3 in DNA: TGTGCCAGCAGTCAGACAGGGCCGACTAATGAAAAACTGTTTTTT. The full variable domain, rest sourced from reference TRBV28 and TRBJ1-4, is DVKVTQSSRYLVKRTGEKVFLECVQDMDHENMFWYRQDPGLGLRLIYFSYDVKMKEKGDIPEGYSVSREKKERFSLILESASTNQTSMYLCASSQTGPTNEKLFFGSGTQLSVL.